This T cell receptor (beta chain) was found in a study of cytomegalovirus exposure and HLA in healthy donors. Germline assignment: CDR1 LNHDA and CDR2 SQIVND (reference sequence). The CDR3 runs 13 residues. After removal of 4 bases from V and 3 bases from J, the junction contained 3 bases not matched to a gene. Only one count was recorded for this clone. Other DNA sequences in the sample encode the same CDR3. The PCR ran on 60 Vbeta and 13 Jbeta primers. Sequencing was performed with immunoSEQ multiplex PCR; in TCRdb, only in-frame clones are kept and a portion is missing. The sample holds about 150,000 clones; roughly 81% are singletons and the top ten take about 4.9%.

This chain links TRBV19 with TRBJ2-7; TRBD1 aligns across 7 bases. The sequence came from a girl aged 10 to 17 in good health and CMV-seropositive. The sample taken for sequencing was PBMCs. The CDR3 sequence is CASSTGTVYEQYF. CDR3 sequence (DNA): TGTGCCAGTAGTACCGGGACAGTCTACGAGCAGTACTTC.